The 25 T cell receptor beta chains listed next were all sequenced from one sample in a study of T cell clonality in common variable immunodeficiency. Sequencing used immunoSEQ multiplex PCR; TCRdb keeps in-frame clones, though not all of them. This repertoire holds about 60,000 clones, and none appear only once. The source material was peripheral blood mononuclear cells. Receptors were obtained from a person aged 18 to 70 in good health.

This clone was seen many times. The CDR3: CAWSKDNYNEQFF. CDR3 DNA (partial): TGTGCCTGGAGTAAGGACAACTACAATGAG. This chain joins TRBV30 and TRBJ2-1; tentative D call: TRBD1 (5 bases). The observed sequence ends 3 residues before the CDR3 terminus, with the missing tail filled in from the germline J gene. CDR3 length: 13 amino acids. V was shortened by 2 bases and J by 3 bases, with 8 bases between the two germline ends. The V gene's germline CDR1 is GTSNPN and CDR2 SVGIG (reference sequence).

This clone came up many times. The part of the CDR3 DNA that was read is TGTGCCAGCAGCACCTCGACAGGGATCACTGAA. Translating it yields CASSTSTGITE. The entire CDR3 is CASSTSTGITEAFF. V usage is TRBV9 and J usage is TRBJ1-1; 7 bases match TRBD1. The read gets to within 3 residues of the CDR3 end, and the germline J gene fills in the rest. CDR1 and CDR2 (germline): SGDLS, YYNGEE. This CDR3 region has 14 residues. The V and J ends lost 4 bases and 4 bases, in that order; junction bases with no gene match: 7.

This clone was observed many times. The CDR3 extends 3 residues past the end of the read, so its final part is completed from the germline J gene. V gene TRBV20-1 combines with J gene TRBJ2-1; D perhaps matches TRBD1 (5 bases). The CDR3 contains 14 residues. V lost 2 bases and J lost 0, with 8 bases in between. Germline V gives CDR1 DFQATT, CDR2 SNEGSKA (reference sequence). The CDR3 spells CSARQGASYNEQFF. CDR3 DNA (partial): TGCAGTGCTAGACAGGGTGCCTCCTACAATGAG.

This clone turned up a few times. A read error is possible here, since a much larger clone lies one base away. Here the CDR3 reads CASPPPSAGSEAFF. The CDR3 bases that were read are TGTGCCAGCCCACCTCCCTCAGCCGGGTCCGAA. V usage is TRBV18 and J usage is TRBJ1-1, with unresolved D. The sequenced fragment ends 3 residues before the CDR3 boundary, so the rest is inferred from the germline J gene. Per germline, CDR1 KGHSH and CDR2 LQKENI. CDR3 length equals 14 residues.

Notes on this clone: This clone may be a read error of a much larger clone one base away. The read terminates 3 residues ahead of where the CDR3 ends, so the germline J gene completes it. V and J are TRBV2 and TRBJ1-2, with D possibly TRBD1 on 6 matching bases. The CDR3 covers 14 residues. Germline-derived CDR1 and CDR2 are SNHLY and FYNNEI. CDR3 in amino acids: CASSGWQGSVIYTF. The part of the CDR3 DNA that was read is TGTGCCAGCAGTGGTTGGCAGGGGAGCGTCATT.

Many counts were recorded for this clone. The CDR3 loop reads CASSSTGFQETQYF. The CDR3 bases that were read are TGTGCCAGCAGCTCGACAGGTTTTCAAGAGACC. V gene TRBV7-9 combines with J gene TRBJ2-5, with D maybe TRBD1 (6 bases). The missing CDR3 end, 3 residues past where the read stops, is filled in from the germline J gene. CDR1 and CDR2 (germline): SEHNR, FQNEAQ (reference sequence). The CDR3 runs to 14 residues. V lost 4 bases and J lost 2, with 11 bases in between.

This clone has ten or more counts. The read halts 3 residues ahead of the CDR3 end, with the missing end drawn from the germline J gene. The chain joins TRBV5-6 to TRBJ1-4, with TRBD1 as a possible D gene (5 bases). Trimming removed 4 bases from V and 5 bases from J, with 12 bases in between. Germline V gene sequence: CDR1 SGHDT, CDR2 YYEEEE. The CDR3 runs 14 residues. CDR3 bases read: TGTGCCAGCAGCGGGGCGTACATAAATGAAAAA. It yields the protein CASSGAYINEK. The whole CDR3 sequence reads CASSGAYINEKLFF.

This clone was seen at least ten times. The CDR3 goes on 3 residues after the read ends, and that part is filled in from the germline J gene. The chain carries TRBV6-2 or TRBV6-3 and TRBJ1-1, with D possibly TRBD1 on 6 matching bases. Germline V CDR1 and CDR2: MNHEY, SVGEGT. V lost 6 bases and J 3 bases, leaving 17 bases between the germline ends. The CDR3 spans 15 residues. CDR3 bases read: TGTGCCAGCAGGTCAACAGGGAGAGTTGACACTGAA. The encoded protein is CASRSTGRVDTE. The entire CDR3 sequence reads CASRSTGRVDTEAFF.

This clone was seen repeatedly, ten times or more. The read falls 3 residues short of the CDR3 end, and the missing part is taken from the germline J gene. The chain recombines TRBV2 with TRBJ1-5; no reliable D call. V lost 8 bases, J lost 0 bases, and 5 bases lay in between. Germline assignment: CDR1 SNHLY and CDR2 FYNNEI. The CDR3 has 12 amino acids. The CDR3 sequence: CASQFSNQPQHF. Incomplete CDR3 DNA: TGTGCCAGCCAATTTAGCAATCAGCCC. The full variable domain, rest sourced from reference TRBV2 and TRBJ1-5, is EPEVTQTPSHQVTQMGQEVILRCVPISNHLYFYWYRQILGQKVEFLVSFYNNEISEKSEIFDDQFSVERPDGSNFTLKIRSTKLEDSAMYFCASQFSNQPQHFGDGTRLSIL.

This clone was observed a few times. The sequenced CDR3 bases are TGTGCCAGTACCGCGGGACAGGGTAACTATGGC. Translating it yields CASTAGQGNYG. Given in full, the CDR3 is CASTAGQGNYGYTF. V usage is TRBV19 and J usage is TRBJ1-2, with 9 nucleotides matching TRBD1. The missing CDR3 end, 3 residues past where the read stops, is filled in from the germline J gene. J was trimmed by 1 base and V by 7 bases; bases with no gene match: 4. This CDR3 region has 14 residues. Per the germline V gene, CDR1 is LNHDA and CDR2 is SQIVND (reference sequence).

This clone showed up many times. The CDR3 end is not reached by the read, which stops 3 residues before it; the germline J gene fills it in. The chain combines TRBV19 with TRBJ1-1, with a tentative D call TRBD1 (5 bases). The V gene lost 8 bases and the J gene lost 0 bases, with 16 bases spanning the gap. Per germline, CDR1 LNHDA and CDR2 SQIVND (reference sequence). This CDR3 has 15 amino acids. The CDR3 protein is CASFSPGGLNTEAFF. The CDR3 bases that were read are TGTGCCAGTTTTTCTCCGGGGGGACTGAACACTGAA.

This clone was seen at least ten times. The CDR3 end falls 3 residues outside the read, so it is completed with the germline J gene. This chain connects TRBV10-3 to TRBJ2-2, with 8 positions matching TRBD1. V dropped 7 bases and J dropped 3; count of bases not matched to a gene: 4. Germline V gives CDR1 ENHRY, CDR2 SYGVKD. The CDR3 contains 14 residues. This CDR3 is CAITQGEYTGELFF. The covered CDR3 bases are TGTGCCATCACACAGGGGGAGTACACCGGGGAG.

In this sample, this clone turned up many times. The read is 3 residues too short to cover the CDR3 end, so that end is filled in from the germline J gene. The chain couples TRBV5-1 to TRBJ1-5, with D perhaps matching TRBD1 (5 bases). The V and J ends lost 0 bases and 4 bases respectively, with 11 bases between them. This CDR3 region has 15 residues. Looked up from germline, CDR1 is SGHRS and CDR2 is YFSETQ. Partial CDR3 DNA: TGCGCCAGCAGCTTGGGGGGGACTGAGAATCAGCCC. This codes for CASSLGGTENQP. The full CDR3 protein reads CASSLGGTENQPQHF.

This clone appeared many times. The CDR3 extends 3 residues past the end of the read, so its final part is completed from the germline J gene. The V call is TRBV12-3 or TRBV12-4, the J call TRBJ2-5; a possible D gene is TRBD1 (6 bases). The CDR3 loop spans 15 amino acids. V was clipped by 5 bases and J by 6 bases, with 19 bases between them. The CDR3 DNA, read in part, is TGTGCCAGCAGTCCAACAGGGATGAGGGATCAGACC. It codes for CASSPTGMRDQT. The whole CDR3 protein is CASSPTGMRDQTQYF.

This clone came up many times. The read finishes 3 residues shy of the CDR3 end, and the germline J gene is used to complete it. The chain is built from TRBV30 and TRBJ1-4, with 11 nucleotides matching TRBD1. V dropped 1 base and J dropped 10; count of bases not matched to a gene: 8. Germline V lookup: CDR1 GTSNPN, CDR2 SVGIG (reference sequence). CDR3 length: 15 residues. CDR3: CAWSAGQGAPLKLFF. The part of the CDR3 DNA that was read is TGTGCCTGGAGTGCAGGACAGGGGGCTCCCCTAAAA. Looking up the rest from reference TRBV30 and TRBJ1-4 gives the full variable domain: SQTIHQWPATLVQPVGSPLSLECTVEGTSNPNLYWYRQAAGRGLQLLFYSVGIGQISSEVPQNLSASRPQDRQFILSSKKLLLSDSGFYLCAWSAGQGAPLKLFFGSGTQLSVL.

This clone was seen a few times. This chain's CDR3 is CASRQRPRAPYEQYF. Partial CDR3 DNA: TGTGCCAGCAGGCAGCGCCCCAGGGCACCCTACGAG. V and J are TRBV11-1 and TRBJ2-7; a possible D gene is TRBD1 (5 bases). The sequence runs out 3 residues before the end of the CDR3; the remainder is reconstructed from the germline J gene. Germline V lookup: CDR1 SGHAT, CDR2 FQDESV (reference sequence). The CDR3 has 15 amino acids. V was cut by 6 bases and J by 2 bases, with 17 bases left in between.

There are many counts of this clone. The DNA ends 3 residues before the CDR3 does, and the rest of the CDR3 is filled in from the germline J gene. The V gene is TRBV5-1, the J gene TRBJ1-2; 10 bases are shared with TRBD1. This CDR3 region has 14 residues. The germline V gene has CDR1 SGHRS and CDR2 YFSETQ. The DNA read from the CDR3 is TGCGCCAGCAGCCTCGGGACAGGGGTTATCGGC. It yields the protein CASSLGTGVIG. The entire CDR3 protein reads CASSLGTGVIGYTF.

This clone was detected ten times or more. Read data end 3 residues before the CDR3 end; the end is taken from the germline J gene. The chain combines TRBV7-3 with TRBJ2-3, with TRBD2 matching 7 bases. V lost 6 bases to trimming and J lost 1 base; unmatched junction nucleotides: 7. CDR3 size: 15 residues. Germline V gene data show CDR1 as SGHTA and CDR2 as FQGTGA. The CDR3 loop is CASRMGGGRTDTQYF. The CDR3 DNA, read in part, is TGTGCCAGCAGAATGGGCGGGGGACGCACAGATACG.

This clone was recorded many times. Coverage ceases 3 residues before the CDR3 finishes, and the germline J gene fills in the end. The gene calls are TRBV7-9 and TRBJ2-4; D unclear. Trimming stripped 4 bases from V and 5 bases from J, with 3 bases between. This CDR3 spans 11 amino acids. The germline CDR1 and CDR2 sequences are SEHNR and FQNEAQ (reference sequence). Partial CDR3 DNA: TGTGCCAGCAGCTCTCAAAACATT. It encodes CASSSQNI. The full CDR3 protein reads CASSSQNIQYF. The whole variable domain, filled in from reference TRBV7-9 and TRBJ2-4, reads DTGVSQNPRHKITKRGQNVTFRCDPISEHNRLYWYRQTLGQGPEFLTYFQNEAQLEKSRLLSDRFSAERPKGSFSTLEIQRTEQGDSAMYLCASSSQNIQYFGAGTRLSVL.

As concerns this clone: The read stops 3 residues short of the end of the CDR3; the missing end is completed from the germline J gene. V and J are TRBV10-2 and TRBJ2-7; weak D call: TRBD1 (6 bases). Deletions cut 4 bases from V and 5 bases from J, with 21 bases between. CDR1 is WSHSY, CDR2 SAAADI, per germline. The CDR3 sequence is 16 residues long. The DNA read from the CDR3 is TGCGCCAGCAGTGGGGGGCCATTTAAGTCCTACGACGAG. This encodes CASSGGPFKSYDE. Given in full, the CDR3 is CASSGGPFKSYDEQYF.

This clone came up many times. The CDR3 goes on 3 residues after the read ends, and that part is filled in from the germline J gene. The V call is TRBV19, the J call TRBJ1-4; TRBD1 matches 8 bases. Trimming removed 6 bases from V and 7 bases from J; junction bases left unmatched: 10. CDR3 size: 15 residues. Germline V gene data show CDR1 as LNHDA and CDR2 as SQIVND (reference sequence). The CDR3 spells CASSKDRGKSEKLFF. The CDR3 DNA, read in part, is TGTGCCAGTAGCAAAGACAGGGGAAAGAGTGAAAAA.

This clone showed up many times. With the read ending 3 residues before the CDR3 end, the germline J gene is used to fill in that end. This rearrangement joins TRBV7-9 to TRBJ2-1; a possible D gene is TRBD1 (5 bases). The germline V and J ends were trimmed by 3 bases and 5 bases, with 14 bases remaining between them. Germline V CDR1 and CDR2: SEHNR, FQNEAQ (reference sequence). CDR3 size: 15 residues. The part of the CDR3 DNA that was read is TGTGCCAGCAGCTTCCAGGGCCAGAACCACAATGAG. Translated, it gives CASSFQGQNHNE. Given in full, the CDR3 is CASSFQGQNHNEQFF.

This clone was recorded many times. With the read ending 3 residues before the CDR3 end, the germline J gene is used to fill in that end. The chain recombines TRBV6-1 with TRBJ1-4, with 7 bases fitting TRBD1. Germline V gene data show CDR1 as MNHNS and CDR2 as SASEGT. The CDR3 has 15 residues. The V segment lost 4 bases and the J segment 0 bases; nucleotides outside the gene matches: 2. The chain's CDR3 is CASSAQGATNEKLFF. CDR3 DNA (partial): TGTGCCAGCAGTGCCCAGGGGGCAACTAATGAAAAA.

At least ten counts were recorded for this clone. The read terminates 3 residues ahead of where the CDR3 ends, so the germline J gene completes it. The gene calls are TRBV6-4 and TRBJ1-2; D might be TRBD1 (5 bases). Germline CDR1 reads MRHNA; CDR2 reads SNTAGT. The CDR3 has 15 amino acids. Trimming cost V 7 bases and J 0 bases, with 15 bases left between them. The CDR3 bases that were read are TGTGCCAGCACCCCCTCAGTAGGGGCTAACTATGGC. Protein product: CASTPSVGANYG. The complete CDR3 reads CASTPSVGANYGYTF.

Ten or more counts support this clone. The CDR3 is cut off 3 residues early in the read; its end comes from the germline J gene. The chain has TRBV30 and TRBJ2-1; D gene uncertain. Per the germline V gene, CDR1 is GTSNPN and CDR2 is SVGIG (reference sequence). The length of the CDR3 is 12 residues. Trimming shortened V by 1 base and J by 9 bases, and 10 bases separated the two germline ends. CDR3 amino acids: CAWSGAFSEQFF. The part of the CDR3 DNA that was read is TGTGCCTGGAGTGGCGCTTTTAGTGAG.